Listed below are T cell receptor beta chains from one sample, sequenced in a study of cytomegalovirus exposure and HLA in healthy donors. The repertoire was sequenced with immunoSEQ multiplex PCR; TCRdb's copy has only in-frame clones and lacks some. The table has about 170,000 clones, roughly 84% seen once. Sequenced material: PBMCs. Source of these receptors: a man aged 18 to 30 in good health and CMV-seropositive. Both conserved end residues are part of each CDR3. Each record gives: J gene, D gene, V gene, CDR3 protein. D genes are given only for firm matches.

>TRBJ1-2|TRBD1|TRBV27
CASGDRGRYGYTF
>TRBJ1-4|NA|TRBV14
CASSHIGTGLDYEKLFF
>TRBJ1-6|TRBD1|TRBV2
CASSATQLGDRALHF
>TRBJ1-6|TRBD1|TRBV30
CAWTRDRVSPLHF
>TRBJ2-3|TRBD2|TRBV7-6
CASSRTSGVGTDTQYF
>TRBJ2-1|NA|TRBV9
CASSPRQDSYNEQFF
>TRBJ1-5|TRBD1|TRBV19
CASSISDRDNQPQHF
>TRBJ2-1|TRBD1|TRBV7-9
CASSLEPGQLIDEQFF
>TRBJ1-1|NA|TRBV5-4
CASSFHGFTEAFF
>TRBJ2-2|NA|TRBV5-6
CASSLGTYGELFF
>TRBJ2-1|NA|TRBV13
CASSLVLDNEQFF
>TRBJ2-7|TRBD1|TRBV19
CAAGTGASYEQYF
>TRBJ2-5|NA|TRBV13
CASSLSRETQYF
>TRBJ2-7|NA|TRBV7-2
CASAPGSYEQYF
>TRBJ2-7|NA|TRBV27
CASATAAVGEQYF
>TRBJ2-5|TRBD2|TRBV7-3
CASSEGLAGGQETQYF
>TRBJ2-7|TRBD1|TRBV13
CASSLGVQGASEQYF
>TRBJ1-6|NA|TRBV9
CASSAGIGQYNSPLHF
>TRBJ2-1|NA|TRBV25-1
CASSPAAEQFF
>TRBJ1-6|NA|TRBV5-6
CASSEGQHNSPLHF
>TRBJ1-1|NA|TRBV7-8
CASTQGDTEAFF
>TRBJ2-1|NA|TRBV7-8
CASKPRGAGYNEQFF
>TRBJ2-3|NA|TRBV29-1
CSVEDSSTDTQYF
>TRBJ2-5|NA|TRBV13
CASSSYRYQETQYF
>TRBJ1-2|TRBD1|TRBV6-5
CASTTGQGSGYTF
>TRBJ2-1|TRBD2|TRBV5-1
CASSLLGGGYNEQFF
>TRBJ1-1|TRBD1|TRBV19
CASSPRDRGRVTEAFF
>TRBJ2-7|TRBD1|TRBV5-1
CASSSRKDRCPYEQYF
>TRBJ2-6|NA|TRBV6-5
CASMAGATGANVLTF
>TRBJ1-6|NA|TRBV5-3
CARSSGQYNSPLHF
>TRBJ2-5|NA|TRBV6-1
CASSEAGQGWETQYF
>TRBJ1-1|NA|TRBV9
CASSPRAGLNTEAFF
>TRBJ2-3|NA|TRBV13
CASSNKRFDTQYF
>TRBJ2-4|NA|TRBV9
CASSVGVGENIQYF
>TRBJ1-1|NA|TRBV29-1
CSVVGSKNTEAFF
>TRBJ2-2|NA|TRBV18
CASSPLAGNTGELFF